The rows below give T cell receptor beta chains drawn from one sample of a study of T cell changes during pregnancy in multiple sclerosis. TCRdb's copy holds only in-frame clones and misses some; the assay was immunoSEQ multiplex PCR. The data contain 40,000 to 45,000 clones, approximately 92% of them singletons. The sequenced sample was peripheral blood. These TCRs come from a female donor with multiple sclerosis, enrolled in a pregnancy study. Each CDR3 is given with its conserved first and last residue. D genes are given only for firm matches. Clone size, where shown, is once, few, many, or a class for clones that have expanded.

d_call j_call v_call clone_size cdr3_aa cdr3_nt
TRBD1 TRBJ1-2 TRBV9 - CASSHLQGAWGYTF TGTGCCAGCAGCCACCTTCAGGGGGCGTGGGGCTACACCTTC
- TRBJ1-1 TRBV18 - CASSGSQGPEAFF TGTGCCAGTTCAGGATCCCAGGGGCCTGAAGCTTTCTTT
TRBD1 TRBJ1-2 TRBV5-1 - CASSLGFTGGRNGYTF TGCGCCAGCAGCTTGGGATTTACAGGGGGCAGGAATGGCTACACCTTC
TRBD2 TRBJ2-7 TRBV14 - CASSQGKREGVQYF TGTGCCAGCAGCCAAGGTAAGCGGGAGGGCGTGCAGTACTTC
- TRBJ2-4 TRBV19 - CATAQGKGNIQYF TGTGCCACCGCCCAGGGGAAGGGGAACATTCAGTACTTC
TRBD2 TRBJ2-2 TRBV25-1 - CASSELAEYTGELFF TGTGCCAGCAGTGAACTAGCGGAGTACACCGGGGAGCTGTTTTTT
TRBD2 TRBJ2-5 TRBV5-1 - CASSTGLAGVETQYF TGCGCCAGCAGCACGGGACTAGCGGGAGTAGAGACCCAGTACTTC
- TRBJ2-3 TRBV6-1 - CASSPSYRDF TGTGCCAGCAGCCCATCCTACAGGGATTTT
TRBD2 TRBJ2-3 TRBV30 - CAWSTTGGGTDTQYF TGTGCCTGGAGTACAACGGGAGGGGGCACAGATACGCAGTATTTT
- TRBJ2-1 TRBV5-6 - CASSLDRSLAYNEQFF TGTGCCAGCAGCTTGGATCGTTCCTTGGCCTACAATGAGCAGTTCTTC
TRBD1 TRBJ1-2 TRBV9 - CASSVGRGRLNYGYTF TGTGCCAGCAGCGTAGGCAGGGGGCGCCTTAACTATGGCTACACCTTC
TRBD1 TRBJ2-7 TRBV5-1 - CASSVGQGGGYEQYF TGCGCCAGCAGCGTGGGACAGGGGGGAGGCTACGAGCAGTACTTC
- TRBJ2-2 TRBV7-2 - CASRLLIASTGELFF TGTGCCAGCCGACTCTTGATAGCGTCCACCGGGGAGCTGTTTTTT
TRBD1 TRBJ2-2 TRBV28 - CASSSGQGIGELFF TGTGCCAGCAGTTCCGGACAGGGCATCGGGGAGCTGTTTTTT
- TRBJ1-2 TRBV28 - CASSLRGFYGYTF TGTGCCAGCAGTTTACGGGGGTTCTATGGCTACACCTTC
TRBD2 TRBJ2-1 TRBV27 - CASSLRLAGANEQFF TGTGCCAGCAGTTTAAGACTAGCGGGAGCCAATGAGCAGTTCTTC
- TRBJ1-2 TRBV2 - CASTLKEGNYGYTF TGTGCCAGCACGCTAAAGGAGGGTAACTATGGCTACACCTTC
- TRBJ1-1 TRBV7-3 - CASSGTLNTEAFF TGTGCCAGCAGTGGGACACTGAACACTGAAGCTTTCTTT
TRBD2 TRBJ2-3 TRBV30 - CACRSSGSTDTQYF TGTGCCTGTAGGTCTAGCGGGAGCACAGATACGCAGTATTTT
- TRBJ2-1 TRBV7-9 - CASSGKQTPNEQFF TGTGCCAGCAGCGGCAAGCAGACCCCCAATGAGCAGTTCTTC
- TRBJ2-5 TRBV25-1 - CASASSPKETQYF TGTGCCAGCGCCTCGTCACCTAAGGAGACCCAGTACTTC
- TRBJ1-4 TRBV29-1 - CSAGQLRNEKLFF TGCAGCGCTGGACAGCTAAGAAATGAAAAACTGTTTTTT
TRBD1 TRBJ2-2 TRBV7-2 once CASSLRGRNTGELFF TGTGCCAGCAGCTTGAGGGGGCGGAACACCGGGGAGCTGTTTTTT
- TRBJ2-7 TRBV5-4 once CASRINVPPYEQYF TGTGCCAGCAGGATTAATGTGCCCCCCTACGAGCAGTACTTC
TRBD1 TRBJ1-1 TRBV9 few CASSDETSWGQGAEAFF TGTGCCAGCAGCGATGAGACCTCTTGGGGACAGGGGGCTGAAGCTTTCTTT
TRBD1 TRBJ2-2 TRBV5-5 once CASGPGQGRGGELFF TGTGCCAGCGGCCCGGGACAGGGGAGGGGCGGGGAGCTGTTTTTT
- TRBJ1-2 TRBV4-1 once CASSQSDYGYTF TGCGCCAGCAGCCAATCGGACTATGGCTACACCTTC
- TRBJ1-2 TRBV19 - CASSIEGNYGYTF TGTGCCAGTAGTATAGAGGGAAACTATGGCTACACCTTC
TRBD1 TRBJ1-2 TRBV5-4 - CASSFLDRGFGGYTF TGTGCCAGCAGCTTCCTGGACAGGGGGTTCGGTGGCTACACCTTC
TRBD1 TRBJ2-1 TRBV2 - CASSATGGFYNEQFF TGTGCCAGCAGTGCAACAGGGGGCTTCTACAATGAGCAGTTCTTC
TRBD2 TRBJ2-7 TRBV7-8 - CASSQTRTSGRAIYEQYF TGTGCCAGCAGCCAAACTAGGACTAGCGGGAGGGCCATCTACGAGCAGTACTTC
TRBD1 TRBJ1-6 TRBV6-1 - CASSVGDREHSPLHF TGTGCCAGCAGTGTTGGGGACAGGGAGCATTCACCCCTCCACTTT
- TRBJ1-4 TRBV4-3 - CASSQDTGVPTNEKLFF TGCGCCAGCAGCCAAGATACCGGGGTCCCAACTAATGAAAAACTGTTTTTT
- TRBJ1-5 TRBV19 - CATRGHGNQPQHF TGTGCCACCAGGGGACACGGCAATCAGCCCCAGCATTTT
- TRBJ2-1 TRBV7-3 - CASSELATSYNEQFF TGTGCCAGCAGCGAGTTAGCGACATCCTACAATGAGCAGTTCTTC
TRBD2 TRBJ2-5 TRBV29-1 - CSGLAGAEETQYF TGCAGCGGGTTAGCGGGAGCGGAGGAGACCCAGTACTTC
TRBD2 TRBJ2-1 TRBV6-1 - CASSDLAGGDYNEQFF TGTGCCAGCAGTGACTTAGCGGGAGGCGATTACAATGAGCAGTTCTTC
- TRBJ1-1 TRBV5-1 - CASSLAPAMNTEAFF TGCGCCAGCAGCTTGGCTCCAGCGATGAACACTGAAGCTTTCTTT
TRBD2 TRBJ2-1 TRBV27 - CASSEISSSRLAGVHEQFF TGTGCCAGCAGTGAGATCAGCAGCTCCCGACTAGCGGGAGTACATGAGCAGTTCTTC
- TRBJ2-5 TRBV5-1 - CASSLGGGETQYF TGCGCCAGCAGCTTGGGGGGAGGAGAGACCCAGTACTTC
- TRBJ1-4 TRBV27 - CASSETPRRSNEKLFF TGTGCCAGCAGCGAAACCCCAAGACGGAGTAATGAAAAACTGTTTTTT
- TRBJ2-2 TRBV19 - CASSRGSDTGELFF TGTGCCAGTAGTCGGGGGAGTGACACCGGGGAGCTGTTTTTT
- TRBJ2-5 TRBV4-1 - CASSQEDSQETQYF TGCGCCAGCAGCCAAGAAGACAGCCAAGAGACCCAGTACTTC
- TRBJ2-7 TRBV14 once CASSQTGTSPYEQYF TGTGCCAGCAGCCAGACCGGGACATCGCCCTACGAGCAGTACTTC
- TRBJ1-5 TRBV4-1 - CASSQDRRAYSNQPQHF TGCGCCAGCAGCCAAGACCGGCGGGCCTATAGCAATCAGCCCCAGCATTTT